A single sample is the source of the 23 T cell receptor beta chains below, sequenced in a study of cytomegalovirus exposure and HLA in healthy donors. PCR employed 60 Vbeta and 13 Jbeta primers. TCRdb's copy holds only in-frame clones and misses some; the assay was immunoSEQ multiplex PCR. Among nearly 110,000 clones listed, roughly 70% were seen once. Source material: PBMCs. The receptor source for this set is a male donor in good health and CMV-seropositive.

This chain connects TRBV6-4 to TRBJ2-3; D perhaps matches TRBD1 (6 bases). The germline V gene encodes CDR1 MRHNA and CDR2 SNTAGT. This CDR3 is built from 13 residues. V dropped 6 bases and J dropped 6 bases, with 13 bases sitting between them. The CDR3 region is CASSEQGADTQYF. In nucleotides, the CDR3 is TGTGCCAGCAGCGAACAGGGTGCGGATACGCAGTATTTT.

V is TRBV19 and J is TRBJ2-7; possible D gene TRBD1, 5 bases. The germline V gene has CDR1 LNHDA and CDR2 SQIVND (reference sequence). The CDR3 length is 13 residues. The V and J ends lost 10 bases and 0 bases respectively, with 13 bases between them. This chain's CDR3 is CATKTDNSYEQYF. The CDR3 coding sequence is TGTGCCACTAAAACGGACAACTCCTACGAGCAGTACTTC. Together with reference TRBV19 and TRBJ2-7, the CDR3 gives the full variable domain: DGGITQSPKYLFRKEGQNVTLSCEQNLNHDAMYWYRQDPGQGLRLIYYSQIVNDFQKGDIAEGYSVSREKKESFPLTVTSAQKNPTAFYLCATKTDNSYEQYFGPGTRLTVT.

This clone was counted only a few times. The chain is built from TRBV29-1 and TRBJ1-4; D unresolved. The V gene's germline CDR1 is SQVTM and CDR2 ANQGSEA. The CDR3 is made up of 15 amino acids. V was pared by 6 bases and J by 7 bases, with 21 bases between. The CDR3 DNA sequence: TGCAGCGTGAGCCACAGATTCACCCTGGGTGAAAAACTGTTTTTT. Its protein is CSVSHRFTLGEKLFF.

The chain joins TRBV6-1 to TRBJ1-1; no clear D gene. The germline gives CDR1 MNHNS, CDR2 SASEGT. The ends were cut back, 6 bases at V and 1 base at J, with 9 bases in the middle. CDR3 length: 13 residues. In DNA form, the CDR3 reads TGTGCCAGCAGGGGCTGGAAGAACACTGAAGCTTTCTTT. Protein: CASRGWKNTEAFF.

This sequence joins TRBV7-9 and TRBJ2-5; 13 bases are a match to TRBD2. CDR3 length: 17 amino acids. J lost 1 base, V lost 5 bases, and 7 bases had no gene match. CDR1 and CDR2 from the germline V gene are SEHNR and FQNEAQ (reference sequence). CDR3 protein: CASSHPTSGGIQETQYF. The DNA of the CDR3 is TGTGCCAGCAGCCACCCGACTAGCGGGGGGATCCAAGAGACCCAGTACTTC.

With regard to this clone: The DNA is left out, because the CDR3 cannot be placed on it with certainty; the CDR3 is given as TCRdb lists it. The rearrangement joins TRBV7-9 to TRBJ1-1. The CDR3 is 15 residues long, ends included. Germline CDR1 SEHNR, CDR2 FQNEAQ (reference sequence). CDR3 residues: CASGRGARGNTEAFF.

This sequence joins TRBV14 and TRBJ1-4; D gene ambiguous. The V end lost 1 base, the J end lost 10 bases, and 10 bases lay between the germline ends. This CDR3 is built from 13 residues. Looked up from germline, CDR1 is SGHDN and CDR2 is FVKESK. For the CDR3, the DNA is TGTGCCAGCAGCCAAGCTTCTTCGGGAAAACTGTTTTTT. Translated, it gives CASSQASSGKLFF.

This clone is a singleton in its sample. The chain employs TRBV21-1 and TRBJ2-1; TRBD2, as called in the table, went unchecked against the DNA. TRBV21-1 is designated a pseudogene. This CDR3 comprises 17 residues. The CDR3 nucleotides read TGTGCCAGCAGCGGAGGGACTAGCGGGATTTCCTACAATGAGCAGTTCTTC. Translating gives CASSGGTSGISYNEQFF.

The chain combines TRBV5-8 with TRBJ2-7; TRBD1 agrees at 7 bases. Germline assignment: CDR1 SGHTS and CDR2 YDEGEE. CDR3 length: 13 amino acids. V lost 9 bases to trimming and J lost 2 bases; unmatched junction nucleotides: 8. CDR3 coding DNA: TGTGCCACCAACGACAGGGAGCCCTACGAGCAGTACTTC. Its protein is CATNDREPYEQYF.

V usage is TRBV2 and J usage is TRBJ1-1; D uncertain. The CDR3 has 14 residues. CDR1 is SNHLY, CDR2 FYNNEI, per germline. Trimming took off 8 bases at V and 3 bases at J, with 16 bases between the two ends. The CDR3 DNA sequence: TGTGCCAGCCGAGGGCGGTCCGGGGACACTGAAGCTTTCTTT. This gives the protein CASRGRSGDTEAFF.

The chain employs TRBV2 and TRBJ2-5, with D possibly matching TRBD1 (6 bases). Germline V gives CDR1 SNHLY, CDR2 FYNNEI. This CDR3 contains 16 residues. V was shortened by 2 bases and J by 5 bases, with 18 bases between the two germline ends. The CDR3 here is CASSEQGTLDGETQYF. The CDR3 DNA follows: TGTGCCAGCAGTGAACAGGGGACGTTAGATGGGGAGACCCAGTACTTC.

V and J are TRBV5-1 and TRBJ2-2, with 14 bases identical to TRBD2. CDR3 length: 16 residues. The junction had 6 bases not matched to a gene; V was cut back by 4 bases and J by 7 bases. Germline V gene sequence: CDR1 SGHRS, CDR2 YFSETQ. This chain's CDR3 is CASSGGTSGSHGELFF. In DNA, the CDR3 is TGCGCCAGCAGCGGCGGGACTAGCGGGAGCCACGGGGAGCTGTTTTTT. The full variable domain, in which reference TRBV5-1 and TRBJ2-2 provide the parts outside the CDR3, is KAGVTQTPRYLIKTRGQQVTLSCSPISGHRSVSWYQQTPGQGLQFLFEYFSETQRNKGNFPGRFSGRQFSNSRSEMNVSTLELGDSALYLCASSGGTSGSHGELFFGEGSRLTVL.

This rearrangement joins TRBV2 to TRBJ2-5, with a weak D call TRBD1 (5 bases). The germline CDR1 and CDR2 sequences are SNHLY and FYNNEI. Trimming took 3 bases from V and 12 from J, leaving 14 bases between them. The CDR3 runs 12 residues. CDR3 in amino acids: CASSDEPGKEYF. In DNA form, the CDR3 reads TGTGCCAGCAGTGATGAGCCAGGGAAGGAGTACTTC.

Note on this clone: The same CDR3 is also encoded by other DNA sequences in this sample. The chain recombines TRBV18 with TRBJ1-5; D unresolved. CDR1 KGHSH and CDR2 LQKENI come from the germline V gene. The CDR3 extends over 14 amino acids. V was cut by 3 bases and J by 2 bases, with 8 bases left in between. The CDR3 sequence: CASSPSGGNQPQHF. The CDR3 DNA reads as TGTGCCAGCTCACCGTCCGGTGGCAATCAGCCCCAGCATTTT.

The J gene is TRBJ1-5, the V gene TRBV28; D ambiguous. The V end lost 4 bases, the J end lost 5 bases, and 12 bases lay between the germline ends. The CDR3 consists of 14 residues. CDR1 is MDHEN and CDR2 is SYDVKM in the germline V gene. The CDR3 sequence: CASSSGRFDQPQHF. The CDR3 nucleotides are TGTGCCAGCAGTTCGGGGAGGTTCGATCAGCCCCAGCATTTT.

The genes are TRBV27 and TRBJ2-7; 9 nucleotides line up with TRBD2. Germline CDR1 MNHEY, CDR2 SMNVEV (reference sequence). The CDR3 length is 17 residues. Unmatched junction bases numbered 11, after V lost 2 bases and J lost 3 bases. In DNA form, the CDR3 reads TGTGCCAGCAGTTTAGGCCCGCTTGCGGGGGGGCTCTACGAGCAGTACTTC. This gives the protein CASSLGPLAGGLYEQYF.

This chain joins TRBV28 and TRBJ2-3, with D possibly matching TRBD2 (5 bases). Germline V gene data show CDR1 as MDHEN and CDR2 as SYDVKM. Trimming left V 5 bases short and J 2 bases short, with 17 bases between. The CDR3 runs 16 residues. The chain's CDR3 is CASSPYVRGNTDTQYF. CDR3 bases: TGTGCCAGCAGTCCGTACGTACGGGGAAACACAGATACGCAGTATTTT.

The CDR3 nucleotides read TGTGCCAGCACCACGGGACAGGGGGCCGACGAGCAGTACTTC. Its protein product is CASTTGQGADEQYF. The V call is TRBV5-8, the J call TRBJ2-7, with 12 bases that match TRBD1. CDR1 and CDR2 (germline): SGHTS, YDEGEE. The CDR3 covers 14 residues. V shed 6 bases, J shed 5 bases, and the junction held 6 bases outside the gene matches.

In its sample, this clone was seen a few times. The chain employs TRBV5-1 and TRBJ2-3, with a weak D call TRBD1 (6 bases). Germline loops: CDR1 SGHRS, CDR2 YFSETQ. Trimming shortened V by 0 bases and J by 0 bases, and 11 bases separated the two germline ends. The CDR3 runs 16 residues. The CDR3 DNA follows: TGCGCCAGCAGCTTGGACTGGACAGCTAGCACAGATACGCAGTATTTT. Its protein is CASSLDWTASTDTQYF.

The chain couples TRBV6-5 to TRBJ2-4, with 9 bases lining up with TRBD1. Germline trimming cut 0 bases from V and 6 bases from J; bases unmatched to any gene: 6. The germline CDR1 and CDR2 sequences are MNHEY and SVGAGI. This CDR3 region has 16 residues. The CDR3 region is CASSYSFGQGRNIQYF. Written as DNA, the CDR3 is TGTGCCAGCAGTTACTCTTTCGGACAGGGGAGAAACATTCAGTACTTC.

The chain combines TRBV5-1 with TRBJ2-3; 8 bases match TRBD1. The CDR3 has 15 amino acids. Losses at the gene ends were 0 bases for V and 7 bases for J; bases not matched to a gene: 7. Germline CDR1 reads SGHRS; CDR2 reads YFSETQ. The CDR3 region has the DNA TGCGCCAGCAGCTTGGGAGGGACAGGAGAAAATACGCAGTATTTT. Translated: CASSLGGTGENTQYF.

CDR3 amino acids: CASSSPERKDTQYF. As DNA, the CDR3 is TGTGCCAGCAGTTCCCCCGAGCGGAAAGATACGCAGTATTTT. The chain combines TRBV6-5 with TRBJ2-3; weak D call: TRBD2 (5 bases). Germline CDR1 reads MNHEY; CDR2 reads SVGAGI. The ends were cut back, 4 bases at V and 5 bases at J, with 13 bases in the middle. The CDR3 is 14 residues long.

This chain uses TRBV4-1 with TRBJ1-5; D perhaps matches TRBD1 (5 bases). From germline, CDR1 is MGHRA and CDR2 YSYEKL. The CDR3 has 15 residues. The V end was cut by 0 bases, the J end by 2 bases, with 8 bases between. CDR3 in DNA: TGCGCCAGCAGCCAAGATCCGGGGGGCAATCAGCCCCAGCATTTT. It encodes CASSQDPGGNQPQHF.